The next 14 T cell receptor beta chains were all read from a single sample in a study of blood T cell repertoires in COVID-19. The data were produced by immunoSEQ multiplex PCR, yet TCRdb's version contains in-frame clones alone and is incomplete. The sample has roughly 140,000 clones; around nine tenths are singletons. The sequenced material came from peripheral blood. The receptor set was obtained from a human donor in a cohort sampled during active COVID-19.

V and J are TRBV6-6 and TRBJ1-4; 7 bases agree with TRBD1. Germline V gene sequence: CDR1 MNHNY, CDR2 SVGAGI (reference sequence). V lost 3 bases, J lost 8 bases, and 3 bases stayed unmatched. The CDR3 runs 13 residues. The CDR3 DNA follows: TGTGCCAGCAGTTATCGACAGGGCGAAAAACTGTTTTTT. This codes for CASSYRQGEKLFF.

The chain combines TRBV28 with TRBJ2-4, with TRBD2 matching 8 bases. CDR1 MDHEN and CDR2 SYDVKM come from the germline V gene. The junction had 3 bases not matched to a gene; V was cut back by 5 bases and J by 0 bases. This CDR3 comprises 15 residues. DNA for the CDR3: TGTGCCAGCAGTCCTAGCGGGCTAGCCAAAAACATTCAGTACTTC. Translated: CASSPSGLAKNIQYF.

The chain combines TRBV4-1 with TRBJ1-1; D uncertain. Germline V gene data show CDR1 as MGHRA and CDR2 as YSYEKL. This CDR3 comprises 15 residues. Trimming pared 0 bases from V and 4 bases from J, leaving 12 bases between. CDR3 in amino acids: CASSQEVIGVTEAFF. Written as DNA, the CDR3 is TGCGCCAGCAGCCAAGAAGTCATCGGTGTCACTGAAGCTTTCTTT.

This clone has just one count. The chain combines TRBV7-9 with TRBJ1-1; D unclear. Germline CDR1 reads SEHNR; CDR2 reads FQNEAQ (reference sequence). CDR3 length equals 14 residues. Trimming left V 1 base short and J 4 bases short, with 10 bases between. CDR3 sequence: CASSLGGEATEAFF. CDR3 nucleotide sequence: TGTGCCAGCAGCTTAGGCGGAGAGGCCACTGAAGCTTTCTTT.

The CDR3 here is CASSRGGTPGNYGYTF. In nucleotides, the CDR3 is TGTGCCAGCAGTCGGGGAGGGACACCGGGAAACTATGGCTACACCTTC. The V and J genes are TRBV28 and TRBJ1-2; a weak D match, TRBD1 (6 bases). The germline gives CDR1 MDHEN, CDR2 SYDVKM. Trimming removed 5 bases at V and 2 bases at J, with 18 bases between. This CDR3 comprises 16 residues.

This rearrangement joins TRBV28 to TRBJ1-6; D not certain. The V and J ends lost 11 bases and 5 bases respectively, with 13 bases between them. The CDR3 covers 13 residues. In germline, CDR1 is MDHEN, CDR2 SYDVKM. CDR3: CAAGAANNSPLHF. The CDR3 DNA sequence: TGTGCCGCCGGAGCGGCGAATAATTCACCCCTCCACTTT.

This clone showed up just once. V usage is TRBV5-6 and J usage is TRBJ2-1, with TRBD1 matching 9 bases. Unmatched junction bases numbered 2, after V lost 0 bases and J lost 1 base. The CDR3 is 16 amino acids. Germline-derived CDR1 and CDR2 are SGHDT and YYEEEE. The CDR3 DNA reads TGTGCCAGCAGCTTGGAGACAGGGGGGTCCTACAATGAGCAGTTCTTC. It codes for CASSLETGGSYNEQFF.

This chain links TRBV7-2 with TRBJ2-1, with TRBD2 as a possible D gene (6 bases). Per germline, CDR1 SGHTA and CDR2 FQGNSA. Trimming left V 0 bases short and J 6 bases short, with 15 bases between. The CDR3 runs to 16 residues. The CDR3 spells CASSLALGTGSNEQFF. CDR3 DNA sequence: TGTGCCAGCAGCTTAGCGCTCGGGACTGGGAGCAATGAGCAGTTCTTC.

The chain recombines TRBV7-2 with TRBJ2-7; D is undetermined. The germline V gene has CDR1 SGHTA and CDR2 FQGNSA. This CDR3 contains 14 residues. V gave up 1 base and J gave up 1 base, with 8 bases separating them. The CDR3 region has the DNA TGTGCCAGCAGCTTAGTCCCACAATCCTACGAGCAGTACTTC. Its translation: CASSLVPQSYEQYF.

The chain combines TRBV19 with TRBJ2-4; possibly TRBD1 for D (5 bases). The CDR3 is 15 residues long. Germline CDR1 LNHDA, CDR2 SQIVND (reference sequence). Between the trimmed V and J ends, which lost 5 bases and 3 bases, there was a span of 14 bases. The CDR3 is CASSGQGTVKNIQYF. The CDR3 bases are TGTGCCAGTAGTGGGCAGGGTACGGTCAAAAACATTCAGTACTTC.

CDR3 sequence (DNA): TGTGCCAGCAGTGAGTCAGGGGGCGGCGCAGATACGCAGTATTTT. It translates to CASSESGGGADTQYF. This chain uses TRBV2 with TRBJ2-3; 8 bases agree with TRBD1. J lost 4 bases, V lost 3 bases, and 6 bases had no gene match. This CDR3 spans 15 amino acids. In germline, CDR1 is SNHLY, CDR2 FYNNEI.

CDR3 protein: CASSYATGGGSPLHF. CDR3 DNA sequence: TGTGCCAGCAGTTACGCGACAGGGGGCGGATCACCCCTCCACTTT. The J gene is TRBJ1-6, the V gene TRBV6-6, with 10 bases matching TRBD1. Germline V gives CDR1 MNHNY, CDR2 SVGAGI (reference sequence). The V segment lost 2 bases and the J segment 10 bases; nucleotides outside the gene matches: 5. The CDR3 loop spans 15 amino acids.

The chain has TRBV19 and TRBJ2-3; D call uncertain. Germline lookup yields CDR1 LNHDA and CDR2 SQIVND (reference sequence). CDR3 length: 13 amino acids. The ends were cut back, 0 bases at V and 3 bases at J, with 4 bases in the middle. The CDR3: CASSIDSTDTQYF. CDR3 in DNA: TGTGCCAGTAGTATAGATTCAACAGATACGCAGTATTTT.

The V gene is TRBV9, the J gene TRBJ2-7; D is uncertain. The CDR3 length is 15 residues. Germline CDR1 is SGDLS and CDR2 is YYNGEE. Between the trimmed V and J ends, which lost 0 bases and 3 bases, there was a span of 13 bases. CDR3 coding DNA: TGTGCCAGCAGCGTAGAGGCAACCCCGGGCTACGAGCAGTACTTC. Protein sequence: CASSVEATPGYEQYF.